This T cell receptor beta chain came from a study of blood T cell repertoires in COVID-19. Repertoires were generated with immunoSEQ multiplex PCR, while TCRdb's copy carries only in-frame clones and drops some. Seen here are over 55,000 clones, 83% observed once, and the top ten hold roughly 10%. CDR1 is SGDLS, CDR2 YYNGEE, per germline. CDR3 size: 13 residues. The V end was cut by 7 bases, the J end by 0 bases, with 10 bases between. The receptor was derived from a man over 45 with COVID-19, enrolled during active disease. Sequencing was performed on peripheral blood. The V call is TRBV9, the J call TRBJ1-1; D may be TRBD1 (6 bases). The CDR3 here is CASQTGLNTEAFF. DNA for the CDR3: TGTGCCAGCCAAACAGGGTTGAACACTGAAGCTTTCTTT. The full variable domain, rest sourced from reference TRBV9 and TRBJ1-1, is DSGVTQTPKHLITATGQRVTLRCSPRSGDLSVYWYQQSLDQGLQFLIQYYNGEERAKGNILERFSAQQFPDLHSELNLSSLELGDSALYFCASQTGLNTEAFFGQGTRLTVV.